This record covers a single T cell receptor (beta chain). Its antigen is currently unknown. The entry originates in a study of CD8 T cells in Susac syndrome. The wider study: At the time of blood draw, patients with Susac syndrome were therapy-naive, receiving corticosteroids, or receiving intravenous immunoglobulin alone. Points from the study as a whole: The study conceded that its TCR sequencing and HLA analysis involved relatively few individuals.

Reverse transcription of roughly 0.5 to 1 ug RNA was carried out with random hexamers. A single record per CDR3 protein comes from TCRdb applying MiXCR to the immunoSEQ multiplex PCR reads. The table records about 190,000 distinct CDR3 sequences, roughly 95% of them present only once. CDR3 length: 14 residues. Losses at the gene ends were 3 bases for V and 5 bases for J; bases not matched to a gene: 9. CDR1 DFQATT and CDR2 SNEGSKA come from the germline V gene (reference sequence). Sequencing input: CD4+ T cells from PBMCs. The clonotype was recovered from a human donor with Susac syndrome. The rearrangement joins TRBV20-1 to TRBJ1-2, with 7 bases lining up with TRBD1. The CDR3 nucleotides are TGCAGTGCTAGCCCGGGACAGAAACTTTATGGCTACACCTTC. This translates into CSASPGQKLYGYTF.